This is a list of T cell receptor beta chains from one sample in a study of CD8 T cells in Susac syndrome. TCRdb re-derived calls from the immunoSEQ multiplex PCR reads in MiXCR, one entry per CDR3 protein. The data show about 150,000 distinct CDR3 sequences, with about 94% seen just once and 0.21% held by the top ten. The sample was CD8+ T cells from PBMCs. Receptor source: a human donor with multiple sclerosis. The CDR3 runs from the conserved cysteine through the conserved F or W. A D gene is named only where the DNA matches it firmly. Some rows mark clone size as missing; the rest say once, few, many or name a class of expanded clone.

.	.	TRBJ1-1	TRBV7-9	CASSSLWTAGTEAFF	TGTGCCAGCAGCTCCCTCTGGACAGCAGGTACTGAAGCTTTCTTT
.	.	TRBJ1-1	TRBV30	CAWSDPAVPAGAFF	TGTGCCTGGAGTGATCCGGCAGTCCCAGCGGGAGCTTTCTTT
.	.	TRBJ2-7	TRBV27	CASSESLASYEQYF	TGTGCCAGCAGTGAGTCTCTAGCCTCCTACGAGCAGTACTTC
TRBD2	.	TRBJ2-1	TRBV6-2/TRBV6-3	CASSYLSGTSSYNEQFF	TGTGCCAGCAGTTATCTCAGCGGGACGAGCTCCTACAATGAGCAGTTCTTC
.	.	TRBJ2-1	TRBV6-2/TRBV6-3	CASSYSRTLREQFF	TGTGCCAGCAGTTACTCGAGGACCCTCAGGGAGCAGTTCTTC
TRBD1	.	TRBJ2-7	TRBV7-2	CASSLGQGSDYEQYF	TGTGCCAGCAGCCTGGGACAGGGGTCCGACTACGAGCAGTACTTC
TRBD1	.	TRBJ2-5	TRBV5-6	CASSPLGQGEETQYF	TGTGCCAGCAGCCCCCTCGGACAGGGGGAAGAGACCCAGTACTTC
TRBD1	.	TRBJ1-5	TRBV15	CATSRAGTGENQPQHF	TGTGCCACCAGCAGAGCCGGGACAGGGGAAAATCAGCCCCAGCATTTT
TRBD1	.	TRBJ1-6	TRBV13	CASSLRGTGGSPLHF	TGTGCCAGCAGCTTGAGGGGGACAGGCGGGTCACCCCTCCACTTT
.	.	TRBJ2-3	TRBV4-1	CASSHQPAAVAFADTQYF	TGCGCCAGCAGCCACCAACCCGCGGCTGTCGCATTTGCAGATACGCAGTATTTT
.	.	TRBJ2-6	TRBV7-9	CASSSTPGANVLTF	TGTGCCAGCAGCTCCACCCCTGGGGCCAACGTCCTGACTTTC
.	.	TRBJ2-7	TRBV2	CAMKRGFEQYF	TGTGCCATGAAAAGGGGGTTCGAGCAGTACTTC
.	.	TRBJ1-1	TRBV2	CASRGVPMNTEAFF	TGTGCCAGCAGAGGGGTACCCATGAACACTGAAGCTTTCTTT
.	once	TRBJ1-1	TRBV13	CASSYYRTEAFF	TGTGCCAGCAGCTATTATAGGACTGAAGCTTTCTTT
TRBD1	.	TRBJ1-2	TRBV20-1	CSAKQGAGANYGYTF	TGCAGTGCTAAACAGGGGGCAGGGGCTAACTATGGCTACACCTTC
TRBD2	.	TRBJ2-5	TRBV10-3	CAISEELAVETQYF	TGTGCCATCAGTGAGGAACTAGCGGTAGAGACCCAGTACTTC
.	.	TRBJ2-1	TRBV28	CASSFRGYNEQFF	TGTGCCAGCAGTTTTCGCGGGTACAATGAGCAGTTCTTC
.	.	TRBJ2-7	TRBV5-1	CASSLGIGEIGYEQYF	TGCGCCAGCAGCTTGGGCATTGGAGAGATAGGGTACGAGCAGTACTTC
.	.	TRBJ1-1	TRBV7-2	CASSFVHGEAFF	TGTGCCAGCAGCTTCGTACACGGTGAAGCTTTCTTT
TRBD1	.	TRBJ2-3	TRBV6-1	CASSGRTGTGSMDTQYF	TGTGCCAGCAGTGGACGGACAGGGACGGGCAGTATGGATACGCAGTATTTT
TRBD1	.	TRBJ2-1	TRBV20-1	CSAPGEEGAPIGEQFF	TGCAGTGCCCCAGGGGAAGAGGGGGCGCCCATTGGCGAGCAGTTCTTC
TRBD1	.	TRBJ2-2	TRBV19	CASRDRDGNTGELFF	TGTGCCAGTAGGGACAGGGACGGGAACACCGGGGAGCTGTTTTTT
.	.	TRBJ2-3	TRBV19	CASSRGNTDTQYF	TGTGCCAGTAGTAGGGGAAACACAGATACGCAGTATTTT
.	.	TRBJ2-7	TRBV15	CATSSERRGSYEQYF	TGTGCCACCAGCAGTGAGAGAAGGGGCTCCTACGAGCAGTACTTC
.	.	TRBJ2-7	TRBV20-1	CSARAQPSGSEQYF	TGCAGTGCTAGAGCCCAGCCATCGGGGTCCGAGCAGTACTTC
.	.	TRBJ2-6	TRBV20-1	CSARDRGGSGANVLTF	TGCAGTGCTAGAGACCGAGGGGGCTCTGGGGCCAACGTCCTGACTTTC
TRBD1	few	TRBJ2-7	TRBV7-9	CASSRTGSYEQYF	TGTGCCAGCAGCCGGACAGGCTCCTACGAGCAGTACTTC
.	.	TRBJ2-7	TRBV30	CAWESSYEQYF	TGTGCCTGGGAGAGCTCCTACGAGCAGTACTTC
.	.	TRBJ1-1	TRBV12-3/TRBV12-4	CASSLPGREAFF	TGTGCCAGCAGTTTGCCGGGGCGGGAAGCTTTCTTT